One sample yielded the 15 T cell receptor beta chains listed below, sequenced in a study of shared T cell receptors in the human thymus. Sequencing was performed with immunoSEQ multiplex PCR; in TCRdb, only in-frame clones are kept and a portion is missing. The table lists about 660,000 clones, over 75% of them singletons. The sample also formed part of further work on human thymus T cells.

Sequences were obtained from thymocytes. These receptors were obtained from a boy younger than two with a congenital heart defect.

This chain connects TRBV21-1 to TRBJ1-1; TRBD1 is the table's D call and was not checked against the DNA. TRBV21-1 is flagged as a pseudogene. The CDR3 extends over 14 amino acids. The CDR3 here is CASRMTGMNTEAFF. The CDR3 nucleotides read TGTGCCAGCAGGATGACAGGGATGAACACTGAAGCTTTCTTT.

The chain uses TRBV29-1 and TRBJ2-5; D may be TRBD1 (8 bases). The V and J ends lost 6 bases and 4 bases respectively, with 21 bases between them. The CDR3 is made up of 15 amino acids. CDR1 and CDR2 (germline): SQVTM, ANQGSEA. The CDR3 reads CSVARAGGGRETQYF. CDR3 DNA sequence: TGCAGCGTCGCCCGAGCAGGGGGCGGGAGAGAGACCCAGTACTTC.

The DNA of the CDR3 is TGTGCCAGTGAGAGGAGGATGGATAATGAAAAACTGTTTTTT. Amino acid sequence: CASERRMDNEKLFF. The chain joins TRBV6-6 to TRBJ1-4, with D unclear. V was cut by 9 bases and J by 4 bases, with 15 bases left in between. Germline V gene lookup returns CDR1 MNHNY and CDR2 SVGAGI (reference sequence). CDR3 size: 14 residues.

The genes are TRBV30 and TRBJ2-7, with 7 positions matching TRBD1. Germline lookup yields CDR1 GTSNPN and CDR2 SVGIG (reference sequence). Germline trimming cut 8 bases from V and 1 base from J; bases unmatched to any gene: 8. This CDR3 has 13 residues. Written as DNA, the CDR3 is TGTGCCCTGGCGAAGACAGGGTCCTACGAGCAGTACTTC. Encoded protein: CALAKTGSYEQYF.

V gene TRBV5-1 combines with J gene TRBJ2-1; 8 bases map to TRBD2. Trimming removed 4 bases from V and 8 bases from J; junction bases left unmatched: 14. Germline lookup yields CDR1 SGHRS and CDR2 YFSETQ. The length of the CDR3 is 16 residues. CDR3 protein: CASSKGSSGSIYEQFF. DNA for the CDR3: TGCGCCAGCAGCAAGGGGTCCAGCGGGAGTATCTATGAGCAGTTCTTC. Drawing the rest from reference TRBV5-1 and TRBJ2-1, the complete variable domain is KAGVTQTPRYLIKTRGQQVTLSCSPISGHRSVSWYQQTPGQGLQFLFEYFSETQRNKGNFPGRFSGRQFSNSRSEMNVSTLELGDSALYLCASSKGSSGSIYEQFFGPGTRLTVL.

V is TRBV27 and J is TRBJ1-5; TRBD1 aligns across 8 bases. Looked up from germline, CDR1 is MNHEY and CDR2 is SMNVEV (reference sequence). Trimming removed 6 bases from V and 2 bases from J; junction bases left unmatched: 3. The CDR3 runs to 14 residues. CDR3 loop: CASRTGGRNQPQHF. The CDR3 DNA follows: TGTGCCAGCAGAACAGGGGGACGCAATCAGCCCCAGCATTTT.

This chain links TRBV6-6 with TRBJ2-5; no reliable D call. CDR1 MNHNY and CDR2 SVGAGI come from the germline V gene (reference sequence). Trimming took off 3 bases at V and 5 bases at J, with 16 bases between the two ends. CDR3 length: 15 amino acids. CDR3 sequence: CASSYGSVPGETQYF. In DNA form, the CDR3 reads TGTGCCAGCAGTTATGGCTCCGTCCCCGGGGAGACCCAGTACTTC.

The count of this clone is one. V usage is TRBV28 and J usage is TRBJ1-5; D gene uncertain. The V gene lost 7 bases and the J gene lost 0 bases, with 16 bases spanning the gap. CDR1 and CDR2 (germline): MDHEN, SYDVKM. This CDR3 is 16 amino acids long. The CDR3 sequence is CASIQEGYNSNQPQHF. The CDR3 DNA reads TGTGCCAGCATTCAAGAGGGATATAATAGCAATCAGCCCCAGCATTTT.

This chain uses TRBV25-1 with TRBJ2-6; perhaps TRBD2 as D (5 bases). The CDR3 sequence is 17 residues long. V gave up 2 bases and J gave up 1 base, with 12 bases separating them. Germline V gene sequence: CDR1 MGHDK, CDR2 SYGVNS. CDR3 sequence: CASSERDSRSGANVLTF. The CDR3 DNA follows: TGTGCCAGCAGTGAACGGGATTCGCGGTCTGGGGCCAACGTCCTGACTTTC.

The chain combines TRBV10-1 with TRBJ1-1; TRBD1 agrees at 8 bases. The J segment lost 2 bases and the V segment lost 2 bases, leaving 1 base of the junction unmatched. Per germline, CDR1 WNHNN and CDR2 SYGVQD (reference sequence). The CDR3 sequence is 14 residues long. CDR3 loop: CASSEGQGNTEAFF. The CDR3 bases are TGCGCCAGCAGTGAGGGACAGGGCAACACTGAAGCTTTCTTT.

This sequence joins TRBV7-4 and TRBJ1-1; 7 bases are a match to TRBD1. Germline V lookup: CDR1 SGHVT, CDR2 SQSDAQ. The V and J ends lost 0 bases and 1 base, in that order; junction bases with no gene match: 5. This CDR3 region has 16 residues. For the CDR3, the DNA is TGTGCCAGCAGCTTAGCCTGGAGGGGGCGGAACACTGAAGCTTTCTTT. Amino acids: CASSLAWRGRNTEAFF.

The rearrangement joins TRBV27 to TRBJ2-6, with D perhaps matching TRBD2 (6 bases). Germline assignment: CDR1 MNHEY and CDR2 SMNVEV (reference sequence). The CDR3 length is 16 residues. V lost 7 bases to trimming and J lost 1 base, with 14 bases between them. Written as DNA, the CDR3 is TGTGCCAGCATCCGATCCCGGGGGTCTGGGGCCAACGTCCTGACTTTC. It codes for CASIRSRGSGANVLTF.

The chain links TRBV27 to TRBJ2-7; 8 bases match TRBD1. V was clipped by 4 bases and J by 2 bases; unmatched bases: 22. Germline V gives CDR1 MNHEY, CDR2 SMNVEV (reference sequence). There are 20 residues in the CDR3. The CDR3 DNA follows: TGTGCCAGCAGTTCCCCACGAACCGGACAGGGAGGAGGGCCACCCTACGAGCAGTACTTC. It yields the protein CASSSPRTGQGGGPPYEQYF.

A single count supports this clone. The rearrangement links TRBV28 to TRBJ1-5; D may be TRBD1 (5 bases). The V end lost 2 bases, the J end lost 4 bases, and 12 bases lay between the germline ends. Germline CDR1 and CDR2: MDHEN and SYDVKM. This CDR3 comprises 15 residues. The CDR3 region is CASSLTGVGNQPQHF. For the CDR3, the DNA is TGTGCCAGCAGTTTAACGGGGGTTGGAAATCAGCCCCAGCATTTT.

This clone was counted a few times. J is TRBJ2-3 and V is TRBV11-2; 7 positions agree with TRBD2. Germline-derived CDR1 and CDR2 are SGHAT and FQNNGV. V lost 2 bases, J lost 7 bases, and 12 bases stayed unmatched. The CDR3 loop spans 16 amino acids. CDR3 in amino acids: CASSLYAGEGVYTQYF. CDR3 nucleotides: TGTGCCAGCAGCTTATACGCGGGAGAAGGGGTGTATACGCAGTATTTT.